This entry is about one TCR beta chain. This clone's antigen is unknown. Base qualities are missing; no much larger clone stands one base away. CD8 naive samples consisted of CD45RO-negative cells that were positively selected for CCR7, yielding a CD45RA+CCR7+ population without TemRA cells. Healthy HIV-negative adults with no recently reported acute infections or vaccinations were included as donors. All donors were Caucasian adults living in Nashville, Tennessee, USA. Blood was obtained by leukapheresis, after which PBMCs were separated by Ficoll-Histopaque density gradient centrifugation and cryopreserved in liquid nitrogen vapor phase. Analytical flow cytometry was used to check the purity and quantity of every magnetically sorted T cell population. Each sorted fraction had its genomic DNA isolated and then quantified by UV absorbance on a Nanodrop 2000c. The data were obtained in a study of shared clonotypes between healthy human individuals (dated by TCRdb to the early 2020s). Describing the broader study: Three men and a couple of women, aged 18 to 49 years, made up the cohort. To increase sequencing depth and limit assay-specific biases, TCR repertoire library preparation and sequencing were carried out by different laboratories using diverse techniques. The study deeply sequenced blood TCR repertoires of five healthy adults to estimate repertoire size and the extent of clonotype sharing between individuals. For each donor, CD4 naive and CD4 memory were each given three plates, CD8 naive was given two plates, and CD8 memory was given one plate. Between about 0.9 and 9 billion PBMCs per donor were obtained by leukapheresis. Findings and caveats that apply to the study as a whole: Sampling was restricted to blood, and TCR repertoires in tissues likely differ from the TCR repertoires found in blood. Because the study included a small number of donors, the genetic and exposure-history diversity represented was limited. Rarefaction of sorted-subset datasets indicated incomplete sequencing despite the large sequencing depth. Based on pairwise subsampling, the degree of clonotype sharing among donors was expected to be affected by sequencing depth. Naive subsets generally had larger estimated clonotype richness than memory subsets did. When four donors were compared, the shared fraction of clonotypes was around 5% for naive CD4, about 4% for naive CD8, 2% to 2.5% for memory CD4, and 0.35% to 0.5% for memory CD8. Clonotypes shared by all four sorted-subset donors showed higher generation probabilities than non-shared clonotypes.

TCR CDR3 regions were amplified from genomic DNA by multiplex PCR using the deep immunoSEQ assay. For each cell subset, the extracted genomic DNA was distributed evenly across all wells of several immunoSEQ 96-well plates, and each plate served as one replicate. For sorted subsets, 200 to 250 ng of genomic DNA, equivalent to 25,000 to 35,000 T cell genomes, went into each replicate PCR. Purified libraries were measured with a Qubit 3.0 fluorometer, size-checked on a Bioanalyzer 2100, and measured again with the KAPA Library Quantification kit. Each immunoSEQ 96-well plate was sequenced on its own single-read 150-cycle Illumina NextSeq 550 flow cell. As for the original processing: Because the immunoSEQ output included only junctional sequences and no quality scores, the filtering could not be the same as the filtering used for full-length reads. Sequences were annotated with PyIR, a Python wrapper for IgBLAST v1.9, and V/J genes and CDR3 were assigned using IMGT germline references. Any read was removed if the V/J assignment was weak (E-value above 1e-6), the CDR3 was missing, or the read contained stop codons, out-of-frame junctions, or ambiguous translated residues. V3J clonotypes were defined by identical inferred V gene, J gene, and CDR3 amino acid sequence. To compute the percentage overlap between repertoires, the number of shared unique clonotypes was divided by the size of the smaller repertoire. Repertoire richness was assessed with RTK rarefaction, the Chao1 estimator, and Recon v2.1 estimates of unobserved clonotypes. Generation probabilities were computed with OLGA for all TCRbeta clonotypes obtained by the gDNA method from a few donors. The immuneACCESS repertoire file appears here via TCRdb, limited to in-frame rearrangements. These files lack a portion of the clones; in checked studies, under half of the deficit traces to unresolved V genes, and the cause of the others is not known. The V and J calls and clone size are taken from that table; D and trimming were inferred from the DNA. In all, the sample holds almost 700,000 clones, and 92% of those were seen once. Clones ranked in the top ten supply 24% of the sample.

Between the V and J ends, shortened by 0 bases and 3 bases respectively, the junction contains 15 bases. CDR1 and CDR2 are drawn from the germline V gene (reference sequence): GTSNPN, SVGIG. The CDR3 sequence holds 15 residues, the cysteine and phenylalanine included. Only the CDR3 region is kept as DNA, spanning 45 bases read in frame from base 1. The sequence derives from a young man in good health. The sequencing sample was made of naive CD8+ T cells sorted from blood. The sample's cell subset or site label, in plain terms: CD45RA+CCR7+. The rearranged chain carries TRBV30 and TRBJ2-7; TRBD2 could be the D gene, as 6 bases match. In nucleotide form, the sequence is TGTGCCTGGAGTGTACTCGGCGGGGTCCTCTACGAGCAGTACTTC. It specifies CAWSVLGGVLYEQYF. Joined to the reference TRBV30 and TRBJ2-7 proteins, this CDR3 gives the full variable domain: SQTIHQWPATLVQPVGSPLSLECTVEGTSNPNLYWYRQAAGRGLQLLFYSVGIGQISSEVPQNLSASRPQDRQFILSSKKLLLSDSGFYLCAWSVLGGVLYEQYFGPGTRLTVT.